This is a list of T cell receptor beta chains from one sample in a study of PD-1 and CTLA-4 blockade in melanoma. Sequenced by immunoSEQ multiplex PCR; TCRdb stores in-frame clones only, minus some. The sample comprises about 30,000 clones, 88% of which are singletons, and less than 7% rests with the top ten. The source was CD8+ T cells from peripheral blood, collected from a patient given anti-PD-1 treatment. The receptors shown here come from a human donor with melanoma. Both conserved end residues are part of each CDR3. Fields, in order: D gene, J gene, V gene, CDR3 protein. D genes are given only for firm matches.

>.|TRBJ1-6|TRBV9
CASSVGSSGNSPLHF
>TRBD1|TRBJ1-5|TRBV19
CASSIPLGQVSNQPQHF
>.|TRBJ2-1|TRBV6-7
CASSYGRVNEQFF
>.|TRBJ1-1|TRBV30
CAWSKGSTEAFF
>.|TRBJ1-2|TRBV15
CATSRHPIVPGYGYTF
>.|TRBJ2-2|TRBV6-5
CASSYSSGNAGELFF
>.|TRBJ2-7|TRBV2
CASRWTASYEQYF
>.|TRBJ1-3|TRBV7-3
CASSLTSGMGNTIYF
>.|TRBJ1-1|TRBV7-2
CASSLNKRGTEAFF
>.|TRBJ1-2|TRBV7-8
CASSLDLLGQVLYGYTF
>.|TRBJ1-5|TRBV4-3
CASSPGEGVQPQHF
>.|TRBJ2-7|TRBV13
CASSQESGEQYF
>.|TRBJ2-1|TRBV3-1/TRBV3-2
CASSQGTGDSYNEQFF
>TRBD2|TRBJ2-2|TRBV6-1
CASSDSGGAYFGELFF
>.|TRBJ1-4|TRBV5-4
CASSLDRFNEKLFF
>TRBD1|TRBJ1-5|TRBV5-3
CARSPGTGLQPQHF
>.|TRBJ2-2|TRBV2
CASRSGSGESGELFF
>.|TRBJ2-7|TRBV28
CASSSDENEQYF
>.|TRBJ2-1|TRBV6-2/TRBV6-3
CASSYRDLANNEQFF
>.|TRBJ1-6|TRBV2
CASSVDRYNSPLHF
>.|TRBJ1-1|TRBV7-9
CASSPTWGNTEAFF
>TRBD1|TRBJ1-5|TRBV2
CASNPTGGSNQPQHF
>.|TRBJ2-1|TRBV25-1
CASGTLEQFF
>.|TRBJ2-7|TRBV28
CAIGMDEQYF
>.|TRBJ1-1|TRBV10-2
CASSEDINTEAFF
>TRBD1|TRBJ1-1|TRBV6-2/TRBV6-3
CASSRTGTEAFF
>.|TRBJ2-2|TRBV30
CAWSPTGGELFF
>TRBD2|TRBJ2-3|TRBV6-6
CASRSTSGGYTDTQYF
>.|TRBJ2-1|TRBV19
CASSVAGNDNEQFF
>.|TRBJ1-1|TRBV5-4
CATGTGPMNTEAFF
>.|TRBJ1-1|TRBV3-1/TRBV3-2
CASSLDSTEAFF